These 2 T cell receptor beta chains originate from one sample sequenced in a study of cytomegalovirus exposure and HLA in healthy donors. Measured with immunoSEQ multiplex PCR; TCRdb has only the in-frame clones, and not every one. Of some 130,000 clones listed, 88% are singletons. Sequencing was done on a sample of PBMCs. These receptors were collected from a woman between 18 and 29 years old in good health and CMV-seropositive.

The chain combines TRBV19 with TRBJ1-1; weak D call: TRBD1 (6 bases). Germline V gene lookup returns CDR1 LNHDA and CDR2 SQIVND (reference sequence). This CDR3 is built from 14 residues. V was shortened by 6 bases and J by 4 bases, with 15 bases between the two germline ends. The DNA of the CDR3 is TGTGCCAGTAGCCGAAGGGGGTCAGGCACTGAAGCTTTCTTT. Translating it yields CASSRRGSGTEAFF.

V gene TRBV19 combines with J gene TRBJ2-7; 8 positions match TRBD1. V lost 6 bases to trimming and J lost 0 bases; unmatched junction nucleotides: 4. The CDR3 has 14 residues. Germline CDR1 and CDR2: LNHDA and SQIVND (reference sequence). Written as DNA, the CDR3 is TGTGCCAGTAGCGGGACAGGCGCCTCCTACGAGCAGTACTTC. This translates into CASSGTGASYEQYF.